This T cell receptor beta chain was sequenced for a study of blood T cell repertoires in COVID-19. V lost 2 bases to trimming and J lost 3 bases; unmatched junction nucleotides: 2. This CDR3 is 14 amino acids long. CDR1 and CDR2 (germline): MNHEY, SMNVEV (reference sequence). Clones were read by immunoSEQ multiplex PCR, and TCRdb kept only the in-frame ones, dropping some. This sample carries roughly 360,000 clones, about 87% of them seen once, and the ten largest clones take 1% to 1.5%. The specimen was PBMCs or T cells enriched from blood (not recorded which). The source of this sequence is a man aged 30-40 years who had recovered from COVID-19. The chain is built from TRBV27 and TRBJ1-1; 8 bases are a match to TRBD1. For the CDR3, the DNA is TGTGCCAGCAGTTTAGACAGGGGCTACACTGAAGCTTTCTTT. Its protein is CASSLDRGYTEAFF.